This passage covers 15 T cell receptor beta chains from one sample sequenced in a study of OX40 agonist ivuxolimab in advanced cancers. Assay used: immunoSEQ multiplex PCR; TCRdb lists only in-frame clones, some missing. The repertoire holds tens of thousands of clones, with around 80% as singletons. Sequenced material: CD4+ or CD8+ T cells sorted from blood, taken in a trial of the OX40 agonist ivuxolimab. The receptors originated from an adult with an advanced solid tumor such as melanoma, head and neck, liver or kidney cancer.

This clone was observed a few times. The chain is built from TRBV9 and TRBJ1-1; TRBD1 aligns across 12 bases. Per germline, CDR1 SGDLS and CDR2 YYNGEE. The CDR3 length is 18 residues. V lost 0 bases and J lost 0; bases outside the gene matches: 6. The CDR3, as DNA: TGTGCCAGCAGCGTAGGTTGGGACAGGGGGCTTGTGAACACTGAAGCTTTCTTT. Its protein is CASSVGWDRGLVNTEAFF.

The count of this clone is one. The sample contains more than one DNA sequence encoding this CDR3. The V and J genes are TRBV5-4 and TRBJ2-7; TRBD1 agrees at 7 bases. This CDR3 region has 14 residues. V dropped 4 bases and J dropped 1; count of bases not matched to a gene: 5. Germline assignment: CDR1 SGHNT and CDR2 YYREEE (reference sequence). CDR3 nucleotide sequence: TGTGCCAGCAGCCCCTCGACAGGGTCCTACGAGCAGTACTTC. Amino acid sequence: CASSPSTGSYEQYF.

The V and J genes are TRBV7-9 and TRBJ1-6, with 8 positions matching TRBD1. This CDR3 region has 15 residues. Germline V CDR1 and CDR2: SEHNR, FQNEAQ (reference sequence). Trimming removed 6 bases from V and 5 bases from J; junction bases left unmatched: 6. The CDR3, as DNA: TGTGCCAGCAGGCCGGACAGGGACGATAATTCACCCCTCCACTTT. As protein: CASRPDRDDNSPLHF.

A few counts support this clone. The gene calls are TRBV13 and TRBJ2-2; D unclear. With 3 bases removed from V and 3 bases from J, the gap between germline ends came to 5 bases. CDR1 is PRHDT and CDR2 is FYEKMQ in the germline V gene (reference sequence). CDR3 length: 13 residues. The CDR3 nucleotides read TGTGCCAGCAGCTTGGTCTACACCGGGGAGCTGTTTTTT. Translation: CASSLVYTGELFF.

The rearrangement links TRBV5-4 to TRBJ2-5; 9 positions agree with TRBD1. The J call may not be correct, given that the DNA end is closer to TRBJ2-7. CDR3 length: 16 residues. Per the germline V gene, CDR1 is SGHNT and CDR2 is YYREEE (reference sequence). This CDR3 is CASSLGADRGTNEQYF. Here the CDR3 DNA reads TGTGCCAGCAGCTTGGGGGCCGACAGGGGGACGAACGAGCAGTACTTC.

V is TRBV7-2 and J is TRBJ2-5; D might be TRBD2 (6 bases). The germline CDR1 and CDR2 sequences are SGHTA and FQGNSA. CDR3 length equals 13 residues. Trimming left V 5 bases short and J 5 bases short, with 12 bases between. The DNA for the CDR3 is TGTGCCAGCAGCCAGTCCCGGGAGGAGACCCAGTACTTC. Translated, it gives CASSQSREETQYF.

The CDR3 is CAWSYGQNEKLFF. The CDR3 DNA follows: TGTGCCTGGAGTTATGGCCAGAATGAAAAACTGTTTTTT. The chain couples TRBV30 to TRBJ1-4; no reliable D call. The length of the CDR3 is 13 residues. V gave up 2 bases and J gave up 5 bases, with 9 bases separating them. Germline CDR1 and CDR2: GTSNPN and SVGIG (reference sequence).

The genes are TRBV5-6 and TRBJ1-1, with unresolved D. Per germline, CDR1 SGHDT and CDR2 YYEEEE. The V end lost 0 bases, the J end lost 0 bases, and 9 bases lay between the germline ends. There are 15 residues in the CDR3. CDR3 sequence: CASSLGAGLNTEAFF. As DNA, the CDR3 is TGTGCCAGCAGCTTGGGGGCCGGACTGAACACTGAAGCTTTCTTT.

V usage is TRBV28 and J usage is TRBJ1-2, with D perhaps TRBD1 (5 bases). The germline V gene encodes CDR1 MDHEN and CDR2 SYDVKM. V lost 2 bases and J 4 bases, leaving 8 bases between the germline ends. CDR3 length equals 13 residues. CDR3 residues: CASSLPGTYGYTF. CDR3 DNA sequence: TGTGCCAGCAGTTTACCCGGGACCTATGGCTACACCTTC.

CDR3 bases: TGTGCCAGCAGTTACTCAAGCTCTGGGGCCAACGTCCTGACTTTC. It is translated as CASSYSSSGANVLTF. The V gene is TRBV6-5, the J gene TRBJ2-6; the D is unclear. Trimming left V 0 bases short and J 0 bases short, with 3 bases between. CDR3 length: 15 amino acids. Germline lookup yields CDR1 MNHEY and CDR2 SVGAGI.

This clone was found once. The chain has TRBV2 and TRBJ2-3; D might be TRBD1 or TRBD2, each matching 6 bases. Between the trimmed V and J ends, which lost 7 bases and 4 bases, there was a span of 27 bases. CDR1 SNHLY and CDR2 FYNNEI come from the germline V gene. This CDR3 is built from 18 residues. The CDR3 DNA sequence: TGTGCCAGCAAGGAGGGCCCACAGGGTCTAACGTCCCCAGATACGCAGTATTTT. As protein: CASKEGPQGLTSPDTQYF.

V usage is TRBV15 and J usage is TRBJ2-5; 10 nucleotides line up with TRBD2. CDR3 length: 17 residues. The trim removed 0 bases at V and 11 bases at J, leaving 15 bases unmatched. Germline CDR1 reads LNHNV; CDR2 reads YYDKDF (reference sequence). The CDR3 loop is CATSRDPPTGTSVVQYF. CDR3 sequence (DNA): TGTGCCACCAGCAGAGATCCCCCAACCGGGACTAGCGTAGTGCAGTACTTC.

The chain employs TRBV7-2 and TRBJ2-1; TRBD2 might be the D (5 bases). V lost 6 bases to trimming and J lost 9 bases, with 15 bases between them. The CDR3 contains 13 residues. In germline, CDR1 is SGHTA, CDR2 FQGNSA. CDR3 nucleotides: TGTGCCAGCAGATCGTATCCTAGCCCTGAGCAGTTCTTC. Its protein is CASRSYPSPEQFF.

The table lists this clone with a count of one. The chain carries TRBV11-2 and TRBJ2-7, with TRBD2 as a possible D gene (7 bases). Germline loops: CDR1 SGHAT, CDR2 FQNNGV. This CDR3 has 16 residues. V lost 1 base, J lost 3 bases, and 16 bases lay in between. The CDR3 protein is CASSLGVQGGIYEQYF. As DNA, the CDR3 is TGTGCCAGCAGCTTAGGTGTACAGGGAGGGATCTACGAGCAGTACTTC.

This rearrangement joins TRBV2 to TRBJ2-1; D ambiguous. The CDR3 has 16 amino acids. Germline CDR1 is SNHLY and CDR2 is FYNNEI. Trimming pared 0 bases from V and 7 bases from J, leaving 16 bases between. CDR3 in amino acids: CASSEARTGDRNEQFF. The CDR3 DNA is TGTGCCAGCAGTGAAGCACGAACTGGGGATCGGAATGAGCAGTTCTTC.